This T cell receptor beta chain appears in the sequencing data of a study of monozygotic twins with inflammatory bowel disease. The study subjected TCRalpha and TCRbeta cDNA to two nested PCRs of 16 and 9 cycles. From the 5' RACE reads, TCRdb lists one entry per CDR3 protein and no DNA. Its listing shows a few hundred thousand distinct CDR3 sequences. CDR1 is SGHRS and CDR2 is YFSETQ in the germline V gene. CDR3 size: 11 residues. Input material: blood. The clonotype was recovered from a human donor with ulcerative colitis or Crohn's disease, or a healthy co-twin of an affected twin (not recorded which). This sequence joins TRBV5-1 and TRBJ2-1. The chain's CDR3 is CASSRVNEQFF.